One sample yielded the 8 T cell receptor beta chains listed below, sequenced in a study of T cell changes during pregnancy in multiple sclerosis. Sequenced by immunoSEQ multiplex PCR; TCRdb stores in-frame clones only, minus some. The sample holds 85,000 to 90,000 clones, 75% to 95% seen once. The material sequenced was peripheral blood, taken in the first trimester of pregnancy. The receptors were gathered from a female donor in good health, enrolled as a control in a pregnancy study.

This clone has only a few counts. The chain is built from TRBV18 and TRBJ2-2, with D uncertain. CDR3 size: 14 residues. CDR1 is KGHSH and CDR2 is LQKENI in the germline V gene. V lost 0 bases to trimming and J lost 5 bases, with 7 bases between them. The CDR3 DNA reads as TGTGCCAGCTCACCACCCGGGTGGACCGGGGAGCTGTTTTTT. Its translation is CASSPPGWTGELFF.

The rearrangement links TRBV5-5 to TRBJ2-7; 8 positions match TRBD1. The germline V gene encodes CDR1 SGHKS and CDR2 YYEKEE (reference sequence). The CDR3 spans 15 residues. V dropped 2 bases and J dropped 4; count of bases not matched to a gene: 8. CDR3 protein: CASSFSDRDRYEQYF. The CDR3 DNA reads TGTGCCAGCAGCTTTAGCGACAGGGACAGGTACGAGCAGTACTTC.

The CDR3, as DNA: TGTGCCAGCAGCCCCCTTTCGGCGGGGAGCACAGATACGCAGTATTTT. Translation gives CASSPLSAGSTDTQYF. V and J are TRBV9 and TRBJ2-3; possible D gene TRBD2, 6 bases. V lost 4 bases and J 0 bases, leaving 15 bases between the germline ends. The CDR3 is 16 amino acids. The germline V gene encodes CDR1 SGDLS and CDR2 YYNGEE.

CDR3 region: CASLSFEGGNQPQHF. The CDR3 DNA is TGTGCCAGCTTGTCTTTCGAGGGAGGGAATCAGCCCCAGCATTTT. This rearrangement joins TRBV19 to TRBJ1-5; D not resolved. The CDR3 has 15 amino acids. CDR1 and CDR2 from the germline V gene are LNHDA and SQIVND (reference sequence). The V end was cut by 9 bases, the J end by 4 bases, with 19 bases between.

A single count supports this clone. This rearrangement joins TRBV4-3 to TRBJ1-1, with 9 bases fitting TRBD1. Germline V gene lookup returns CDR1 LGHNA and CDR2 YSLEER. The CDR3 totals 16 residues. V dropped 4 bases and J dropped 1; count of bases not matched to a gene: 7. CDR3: CASSRTAGQGNTEAFF. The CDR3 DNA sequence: TGCGCCAGCAGCCGGACCGCGGGACAGGGGAACACTGAAGCTTTCTTT.

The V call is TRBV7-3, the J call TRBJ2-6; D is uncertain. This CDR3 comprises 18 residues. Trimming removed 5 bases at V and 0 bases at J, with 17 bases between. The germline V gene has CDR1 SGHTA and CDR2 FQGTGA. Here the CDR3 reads CASSPRGDLSSGANVLTF. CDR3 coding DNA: TGTGCCAGCAGCCCTAGAGGAGACCTAAGCTCTGGGGCCAACGTCCTGACTTTC.

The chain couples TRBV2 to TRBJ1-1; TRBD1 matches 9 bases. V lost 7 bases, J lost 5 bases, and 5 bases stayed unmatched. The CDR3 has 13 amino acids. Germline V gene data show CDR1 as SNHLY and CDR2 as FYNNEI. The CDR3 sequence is CASTGTGLTEAFF. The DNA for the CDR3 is TGTGCCAGCACCGGGACAGGGCTGACTGAAGCTTTCTTT.

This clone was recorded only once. The CDR3 sequence: CAWSVGGASYEQYF. CDR3 coding DNA: TGTGCCTGGAGTGTCGGGGGGGCGAGCTACGAGCAGTACTTC. This chain connects TRBV30 to TRBJ2-7; 8 positions agree with TRBD2. Per the germline V gene, CDR1 is GTSNPN and CDR2 is SVGIG (reference sequence). CDR3 length: 14 residues. The ends lost 0 bases at V and 3 bases at J; junction bases unmatched: 4.